The TCR beta chain described here comes from a study of cytomegalovirus exposure and HLA in healthy donors. Study results and limitations: In a later analysis, TCR beta V- and J-gene trimming showed a link to a missense DCLRE1C variant. In a later analysis, at a false discovery rate of 0.05, fewer than 20,000 TCR beta sequences matched HLA alleles.

60 Vbeta and 13 Jbeta primers were used in PCR. The assay was immunoSEQ multiplex PCR, and TCRdb's table has in-frame clones only and misses some. This table has roughly 150,000 clones, around 79% appearing once. The CDR3 has 14 residues. V was cut by 2 bases and J by 4 bases, with 12 bases left in between. CDR1 SGHDN and CDR2 FVKESK come from the germline V gene. A word on this clone: Its antigen is still unknown.

This sequence joins TRBV14 and TRBJ2-7; D gene uncertain. What was sequenced was PBMCs. This receptor was identified in a man between 18 and 35 years old in good health and CMV-seronegative. The CDR3 nucleotides are TGTGCCAGCAGCCAATACAACAGAAGATACGAGCAGTACTTC. It is translated as CASSQYNRRYEQYF.